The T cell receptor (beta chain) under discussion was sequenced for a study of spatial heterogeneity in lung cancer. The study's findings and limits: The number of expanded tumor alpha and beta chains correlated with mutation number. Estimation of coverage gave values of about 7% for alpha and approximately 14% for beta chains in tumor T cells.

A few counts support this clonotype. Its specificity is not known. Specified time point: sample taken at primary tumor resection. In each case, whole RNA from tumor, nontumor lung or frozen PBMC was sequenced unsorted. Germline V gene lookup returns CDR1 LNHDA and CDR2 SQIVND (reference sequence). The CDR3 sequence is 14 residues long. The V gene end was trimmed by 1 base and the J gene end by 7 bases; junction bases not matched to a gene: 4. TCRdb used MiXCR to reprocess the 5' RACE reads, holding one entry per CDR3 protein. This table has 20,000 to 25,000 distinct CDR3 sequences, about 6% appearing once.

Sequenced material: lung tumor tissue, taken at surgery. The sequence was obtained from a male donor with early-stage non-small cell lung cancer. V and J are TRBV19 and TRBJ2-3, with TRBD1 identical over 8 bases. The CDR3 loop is CASSIGTGFHTQYF. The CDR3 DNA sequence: TGTGCCAGTAGTATAGGGACAGGGTTCCATACGCAGTATTTT.